This is a list of T cell receptor beta chains from one sample in a study of CD8 T cells in Susac syndrome. MiXCR, applied by TCRdb to the immunoSEQ multiplex PCR reads, yields one record per CDR3 protein. The data show 180,000 or so distinct CDR3 sequences, with around 94% seen just once and roughly 0.13% held by the top ten. Sequencing was performed on CD4+ T cells from PBMCs. Source of these receptors: a human donor in good health. CDR3s include the opening cysteine and the closing phenylalanine or tryptophan. The D gene is left open where the match is weak. The size field is filled for only some rows; it gives once, few, many or a size class.

d_gene	v_gene	j_gene	abundance	CDR3nt	CDR3aa
TRBD2	TRBV29-1	TRBJ2-3	NA	TGCAGCGTGGTAGGGACTAGCAGAACTGATACGCAGTATTTT	CSVVGTSRTDTQYF
NA	TRBV20-1	TRBJ2-7	NA	TGCAGTGCCCACCCCGGGGCGGACTACGAGCAGTACTTC	CSAHPGADYEQYF
NA	TRBV20-1	TRBJ1-3	NA	TGCAGTGCCCAGGGGCAGGGAAACACCATATATTTT	CSAQGQGNTIYF
TRBD2	TRBV20-1	TRBJ2-5	NA	TGCAGTGCTAGTGTCCTAGCGGGGGGGAGGGCCCAGTACTTC	CSASVLAGGRAQYF
TRBD2	TRBV20-1	TRBJ2-1	NA	TGCAGTGCTCGGCTAGCGGGGGGGCCAGGTATGAATGAGCAGTTCTTC	CSARLAGGPGMNEQFF
NA	TRBV2	TRBJ2-2	NA	TGTGCCAGCAGTGGGCGGCTCACCGGGGAGCTGTTTTTT	CASSGRLTGELFF
NA	TRBV7-2	TRBJ2-7	NA	TGTGCCAGCAGCCCGGACAGAGTTAGGTCCTACGAGCAGTACTTC	CASSPDRVRSYEQYF
NA	TRBV3-1	TRBJ1-3	NA	TGTGCCAGCAGCGACCAGCCTGGAAACACCATATATTTT	CASSDQPGNTIYF
TRBD1	TRBV18	TRBJ2-1	NA	TGTGCCAGCTCGCGTCCAGGGGGCGCCTGGCATGAGCAGTTCTTC	CASSRPGGAWHEQFF
TRBD1	TRBV5-1	TRBJ1-2	NA	TGCGCCAGCAGCTTACGGACAGGGATGGATGGCTACACCTTC	CASSLRTGMDGYTF
TRBD1	TRBV2	TRBJ2-2	NA	TGTGCCAGCAGGGGGACAGGAAGCCTTCTGTTTTTT	CASRGTGSLLFF
TRBD1	TRBV3-1	TRBJ1-6	NA	TGTGCCAGCAGCCCGGGGACAGGCTTTAATTCACCCCTCCACTTT	CASSPGTGFNSPLHF
TRBD1	TRBV20-1	TRBJ1-1	NA	TGCAGTGCCCCCAGGGGGGTCACTGAAGCTTTCTTT	CSAPRGVTEAFF
TRBD1	TRBV19	TRBJ1-5	NA	TGTGCCAGTACCCTACGACAGGGCGGCAATCAGCCCCAGCATTTT	CASTLRQGGNQPQHF
TRBD1	TRBV5-1	TRBJ1-6	NA	TGCGCCAGCAGCGCCACGGGACAGGGTTCTTCACCCCTCCACTTT	CASSATGQGSSPLHF
TRBD1	TRBV18	TRBJ2-5	few	TGTGCCAGCTCACCAGGGACAGAAGAGACCCAGTACTTC	CASSPGTEETQYF
TRBD2	TRBV5-1	TRBJ2-7	NA	TGCGCCAGCAGCTTGTCCCCGGGGGGAGACGAGCAGTACTTC	CASSLSPGGDEQYF
NA	TRBV7-8	TRBJ2-7	NA	TGTGCCAGCAGACCTCGTAAAGGGGGCTACGAGCAGTACTTC	CASRPRKGGYEQYF
TRBD1	TRBV20-1	TRBJ1-5	NA	TGCAGTGCTATGAAGGGACAGGGGGCTCAGCCCCAGCATTTT	CSAMKGQGAQPQHF
TRBD1	TRBV3-1	TRBJ1-1	NA	TGTGCCAGCAGCCCACGACAGGGAAAAGCTTTCTTT	CASSPRQGKAFF
NA	TRBV9	TRBJ2-1	NA	TGTGCCAGCGGCACGGACCCCTACAATGAGCAGTTCTTC	CASGTDPYNEQFF
NA	TRBV6-2/TRBV6-3	TRBJ1-1	NA	TGTGCCAGCGGGTATGGTACTGAAGCTTTCTTT	CASGYGTEAFF
NA	TRBV5-4	TRBJ2-7	NA	TGTGCCAGCAGCACCATGACCGGGAGCGGCAACTACGAGCAGTACTTC	CASSTMTGSGNYEQYF